Below, 32 T cell receptor beta chains from the same sample are listed, as sequenced in a study of cytomegalovirus exposure and HLA in healthy donors. Here immunoSEQ multiplex PCR was the method, and the copy in TCRdb shows in-frame clones only, minus some. The repertoire has about 200,000 clones, around four fifths of them found once; the top ten carry roughly 5.7%. The sequenced sample consisted of PBMCs. The receptors derive from a woman aged 18-29 years in good health and CMV-seronegative.

This chain joins TRBV5-1 and TRBJ2-5, with 10 bases fitting TRBD2. The CDR3 sequence is 15 residues long. The J segment lost 0 bases and the V segment lost 1 base, leaving 0 bases of the junction unmatched. Germline-derived CDR1 and CDR2 are SGHRS and YFSETQ. CDR3 coding DNA: TGCGCCAGCAGCTTGACTAGCGGGGACCAAGAGACCCAGTACTTC. Residues: CASSLTSGDQETQYF.

The chain links TRBV7-6 to TRBJ1-3, with a weak D call TRBD1 (5 bases). In germline, CDR1 is SGHVS, CDR2 FNYEAQ. This CDR3 is built from 14 residues. The V end lost 1 base, the J end lost 7 bases, and 11 bases lay between the germline ends. The CDR3 protein is CASSLEFGGNTIYF. For the CDR3, the DNA is TGTGCCAGCAGCTTAGAGTTCGGGGGGAACACCATATATTTT. Combining the CDR3 with reference TRBV7-6 and TRBJ1-3 gives the whole variable domain GAGVSQSPRYKVTKRGQDVALRCDPISGHVSLYWYRQALGQGPEFLTYFNYEAQQDKSGLPNDRFSAERPEGSISTLTIQRTEQRDSAMYRCASSLEFGGNTIYFGEGSWLTVV.

This chain uses TRBV2 with TRBJ2-7; D may be TRBD1 or TRBD2 (6 bases each). The germline CDR1 and CDR2 sequences are SNHLY and FYNNEI. The CDR3 totals 14 residues. Trimming stripped 7 bases from V and 2 bases from J, with 15 bases between. The CDR3 loop reads CASIPRGQTYEQYF. For the CDR3, the DNA is TGTGCCAGCATCCCTCGGGGGCAAACCTACGAGCAGTACTTC.

The V and J genes are TRBV9 and TRBJ1-1; D gene ambiguous. Trimming pared 6 bases from V and 0 bases from J, leaving 9 bases between. The CDR3 runs 13 residues. The V gene's germline CDR1 is SGDLS and CDR2 YYNGEE. The CDR3: CASTAGLNTEAFF. DNA for the CDR3: TGTGCCAGCACGGCAGGTTTGAACACTGAAGCTTTCTTT.

CDR3 loop: CASSRGIAGSYEQYF. The CDR3 nucleotides read TGTGCCAGCAGCCGGGGGATAGCGGGGTCCTACGAGCAGTACTTC. The rearrangement uses TRBV11-3 and TRBJ2-7, with 8 bases fitting TRBD2. CDR1 SGHNT and CDR2 YENEEA come from the germline V gene. Germline trimming cut 5 bases from V and 1 base from J; bases unmatched to any gene: 7. This CDR3 has 15 residues.

The chain is built from TRBV10-2 and TRBJ1-1, with 8 nucleotides matching TRBD1. CDR3 length equals 17 residues. Germline V lookup: CDR1 WSHSY, CDR2 SAAADI. Trimming removed 0 bases from V and 3 bases from J; junction bases left unmatched: 9. The CDR3 DNA sequence: TGCGCCAGCAGTGAGTCCGGACAGGGCGTAAATGACACTGAAGCTTTCTTT. Its translation: CASSESGQGVNDTEAFF.

The V and J genes are TRBV7-6 and TRBJ2-1; 8 positions agree with TRBD2. V shed 0 bases, J shed 5 bases, and the junction held 12 bases outside the gene matches. The CDR3 totals 18 residues. Per the germline V gene, CDR1 is SGHVS and CDR2 is FNYEAQ. Written as DNA, the CDR3 is TGTGCCAGCAGCTTAGCGGGCGGGAGGATCCCACCTAACAATGAGCAGTTCTTC. Translation gives CASSLAGGRIPPNNEQFF. The whole variable domain, remainder taken from reference TRBV7-6 and TRBJ2-1, is GAGVSQSPRYKVTKRGQDVALRCDPISGHVSLYWYRQALGQGPEFLTYFNYEAQQDKSGLPNDRFSAERPEGSISTLTIQRTEQRDSAMYRCASSLAGGRIPPNNEQFFGPGTRLTVL.

V usage is TRBV4-1 and J usage is TRBJ2-7, with D tentatively TRBD2 (6 bases). The CDR3 contains 15 residues. V was pared by 1 base and J by 3 bases, with 13 bases between. Per the germline V gene, CDR1 is MGHRA and CDR2 is YSYEKL. CDR3 amino acids: CASSQATRSLYEQYF. CDR3 sequence (DNA): TGCGCCAGCAGCCAAGCGACTAGGAGCCTCTACGAGCAGTACTTC.

In its sample, this clone was seen a few times. The genes are TRBV28 and TRBJ1-2, with D tentatively TRBD1 (6 bases). V was trimmed by 7 bases and J by 5 bases, leaving 14 bases between them. This CDR3 region has 13 residues. Germline values: CDR1 MDHEN, CDR2 SYDVKM. The chain's CDR3 is CASNQGLWYGYTF. The CDR3, as DNA: TGTGCCAGCAACCAGGGGCTCTGGTATGGCTACACCTTC.

This clone was seen just once. V is TRBV15 and J is TRBJ2-2; 9 bases are a match to TRBD2. J lost 6 bases, V lost 5 bases, and 10 bases had no gene match. The CDR3 spans 16 residues. CDR1 is LNHNV, CDR2 YYDKDF, per germline (reference sequence). CDR3 DNA sequence: TGTGCCACCAGCTTCACCCTAGCGGGAATCCCCGGGGAGCTGTTTTTT. This codes for CATSFTLAGIPGELFF.

The count of this clone is one. The chain employs TRBV15 and TRBJ1-2; possibly TRBD1 for D (6 bases). The germline gives CDR1 LNHNV, CDR2 YYDKDF (reference sequence). V was cut by 0 bases and J by 6 bases, with 11 bases left in between. This CDR3 is 14 amino acids long. The CDR3 region is CATSRDLQGDGYTF. The CDR3 nucleotides read TGTGCCACCAGCAGAGATCTACAGGGAGATGGCTACACCTTC.

V and J are TRBV27 and TRBJ2-1; D gene ambiguous. Germline V gives CDR1 MNHEY, CDR2 SMNVEV (reference sequence). CDR3 length equals 16 residues. Trimming left V 2 bases short and J 0 bases short, with 11 bases between. The CDR3 DNA sequence: TGTGCCAGCAGTTTAGACGGACGGAGCTCCTACAATGAGCAGTTCTTC. The encoded protein is CASSLDGRSSYNEQFF.

The J gene is TRBJ2-1, the V gene TRBV5-1; 8 positions agree with TRBD1. The CDR3 has 15 amino acids. The germline V gene encodes CDR1 SGHRS and CDR2 YFSETQ. Trimming cost V 3 bases and J 2 bases; bases outside gene matches: 4. The CDR3 loop reads CASSSPGQAYNEQFF. The CDR3 DNA reads TGCGCCAGCAGCTCCCCGGGACAGGCCTACAATGAGCAGTTCTTC.

V and J are TRBV7-9 and TRBJ2-7; D is uncertain. With 3 bases removed from V and 2 bases from J, the gap between germline ends came to 5 bases. Germline CDR1 and CDR2: SEHNR and FQNEAQ (reference sequence). The CDR3 runs to 12 residues. CDR3: CASSFSAYEQYF. In DNA, the CDR3 is TGTGCCAGCAGCTTCTCGGCCTACGAGCAGTACTTC.

The chain couples TRBV7-6 to TRBJ2-2; D call uncertain. The V gene's germline CDR1 is SGHVS and CDR2 FNYEAQ. This CDR3 is built from 13 residues. V lost 4 bases, J lost 5 bases, and 8 bases lay in between. The CDR3 coding sequence is TGTGCCAGCAGCTCCCAGGCTACCGGGGAGCTGTTTTTT. Protein: CASSSQATGELFF.

A note on this clone: One end of the junction does not line up with germline, which may come from a read error. The gene calls are TRBV18 and TRBJ1-6; D gene unclear. This CDR3 contains 14 residues. The germline V gene has CDR1 KGHSH and CDR2 LQKENI. CDR3 coding DNA: TGTGCCAGCTCACCTTTCCCGGATAATTCACCTCTCCACTTT. Residues: CASSPFPDNSPLHF.

This clone was seen just once. The gene calls are TRBV5-1 and TRBJ1-2; D ambiguous. CDR1 and CDR2 (germline): SGHRS, YFSETQ. The V end was cut by 5 bases, the J end by 2 bases, with 13 bases between. The CDR3 runs to 14 residues. The CDR3 reads CASRDDPGNYGYTF. DNA for the CDR3: TGCGCCAGCAGAGATGACCCGGGGAACTATGGCTACACCTTC. The complete variable domain, with remaining parts taken from reference TRBV5-1 and TRBJ1-2, reads KAGVTQTPRYLIKTRGQQVTLSCSPISGHRSVSWYQQTPGQGLQFLFEYFSETQRNKGNFPGRFSGRQFSNSRSEMNVSTLELGDSALYLCASRDDPGNYGYTFGSGTRLTVV.

The chain carries TRBV27 and TRBJ2-7; D possibly corresponds to TRBD1 (5 bases). CDR1 and CDR2 from the germline V gene are MNHEY and SMNVEV (reference sequence). CDR3 length: 13 amino acids. The V and J ends lost 3 bases and 2 bases respectively, with 8 bases between them. The CDR3 coding sequence is TGTGCCAGCAGTTTTAGGGGTCCCTACGAGCAGTACTTC. The encoded protein is CASSFRGPYEQYF.

The J gene is TRBJ2-3, the V gene TRBV2; D gene ambiguous. This CDR3 has 15 amino acids. Per the germline V gene, CDR1 is SNHLY and CDR2 is FYNNEI. Trimming removed 4 bases from V and 0 bases from J, with 11 bases in between. This CDR3 is CASSGFRFSTDTQYF. CDR3 nucleotide sequence: TGTGCCAGCAGTGGTTTTCGCTTTAGCACAGATACGCAGTATTTT.

V usage is TRBV5-1 and J usage is TRBJ2-1, with unresolved D. V lost 2 bases, J lost 5 bases, and 8 bases lay in between. The CDR3 is 13 amino acids. The V gene's germline CDR1 is SGHRS and CDR2 YFSETQ. The CDR3 spells CASSLLPNNEQFF. The DNA of the CDR3 is TGCGCCAGCAGCTTATTACCCAACAATGAGCAGTTCTTC.

V usage is TRBV30 and J usage is TRBJ1-6, with D unresolved. Germline loops: CDR1 GTSNPN, CDR2 SVGIG (reference sequence). CDR3 length: 14 amino acids. Trimming pared 0 bases from V and 8 bases from J, leaving 11 bases between. In nucleotides, the CDR3 is TGTGCCTGGAGTGTCGTTAGGGCGGATTCACCCCTCCACTTT. It codes for CAWSVVRADSPLHF. Drawing the rest from reference TRBV30 and TRBJ1-6, the complete variable domain is SQTIHQWPATLVQPVGSPLSLECTVEGTSNPNLYWYRQAAGRGLQLLFYSVGIGQISSEVPQNLSASRPQDRQFILSSKKLLLSDSGFYLCAWSVVRADSPLHFGNGTRLTVT.

This rearrangement joins TRBV11-2 to TRBJ2-5, with 11 nucleotides matching TRBD2. The J segment lost 5 bases and the V segment lost 3 bases, leaving 5 bases of the junction unmatched. CDR1 and CDR2 from the germline V gene are SGHAT and FQNNGV. The length of the CDR3 is 15 residues. The CDR3 bases are TGTGCCAGCAGCTTGGATCTAGCGGGGGGCGAGACCCAGTACTTC. Its translation: CASSLDLAGGETQYF. Full variable domain (rest looked up from reference TRBV11-2 and TRBJ2-5): EAGVAQSPRYKIIEKRQSVAFWCNPISGHATLYWYQQILGQGPKLLIQFQNNGVVDDSQLPKDRFSAERLKGVDSTLKIQPAKLEDSAVYLCASSLDLAGGETQYFGPGTRLLVL.

The chain is built from TRBV6-6 and TRBJ2-5; possibly TRBD1 or TRBD2 for D (5 bases each). The V end was cut by 5 bases, the J end by 2 bases, with 15 bases between. The CDR3 has 15 amino acids. Per the germline V gene, CDR1 is MNHNY and CDR2 is SVGAGI (reference sequence). CDR3 sequence (DNA): TGTGCCAGCAGTAGACCGCGAGGGGAACAAGAGACCCAGTACTTC. Residues: CASSRPRGEQETQYF.

The V call is TRBV18, the J call TRBJ1-5; no clear D gene. Germline loops: CDR1 KGHSH, CDR2 LQKENI. V was shortened by 2 bases and J by 0 bases, with 8 bases between the two germline ends. CDR3 size: 15 residues. The CDR3 coding sequence is TGTGCCAGCTCACCAGAGAGACATAGCAATCAGCCCCAGCATTTT. Translating it yields CASSPERHSNQPQHF.

The J gene is TRBJ1-2, the V gene TRBV5-1; D possibly corresponds to TRBD1 (6 bases). The CDR3 totals 13 residues. The V gene's germline CDR1 is SGHRS and CDR2 YFSETQ. Trimming left V 4 bases short and J 2 bases short, with 9 bases between. CDR3 coding DNA: TGCGCCAGCAGCAATACAGGGAACTATGGCTACACCTTC. Its protein product is CASSNTGNYGYTF. The full variable domain, its missing parts supplied by reference TRBV5-1 and TRBJ1-2, is KAGVTQTPRYLIKTRGQQVTLSCSPISGHRSVSWYQQTPGQGLQFLFEYFSETQRNKGNFPGRFSGRQFSNSRSEMNVSTLELGDSALYLCASSNTGNYGYTFGSGTRLTVV.

The V call is TRBV11-2, the J call TRBJ1-3; D is ambiguous. Trimming removed 0 bases at V and 0 bases at J, with 3 bases between. The CDR3 covers 14 residues. Germline CDR1 and CDR2: SGHAT and FQNNGV. The CDR3 loop reads CASSLDLSGNTIYF. In DNA, the CDR3 is TGTGCCAGCAGCTTAGACCTCTCTGGAAACACCATATATTTT.

The chain is built from TRBV7-9 and TRBJ2-7, with D possibly matching TRBD1 (6 bases). Germline V gene sequence: CDR1 SEHNR, CDR2 FQNEAQ (reference sequence). Trimming cost V 4 bases and J 2 bases, with 15 bases left between them. This CDR3 is built from 15 residues. The CDR3 coding sequence is TGTGCCAGCAGCTCCCCGGGACACGCTCCCTACGAGCAGTACTTC. This gives the protein CASSSPGHAPYEQYF.

This chain connects TRBV9 to TRBJ1-2; TRBD1 matches 8 bases. V gave up 3 bases and J gave up 8 bases; unmatched junction bases: 12. The CDR3 length is 15 residues. In germline, CDR1 is SGDLS, CDR2 YYNGEE. Written as DNA, the CDR3 is TGTGCCAGCAGCGATCCGACAGGGGATGAGGGAGGCTACACCTTC. Protein sequence: CASSDPTGDEGGYTF.

The genes are TRBV18 and TRBJ2-7; D tentatively fits TRBD1 or TRBD2 (5 bases each). V was shortened by 6 bases and J by 2 bases, with 14 bases between the two germline ends. CDR3 length: 14 residues. Germline-derived CDR1 and CDR2 are KGHSH and LQKENI. Written as DNA, the CDR3 is TGTGCCAGCTCCCTGGGACCAACCCCCTACGAGCAGTACTTC. This translates into CASSLGPTPYEQYF.

V is TRBV30 and J is TRBJ2-3; 15 positions match TRBD2. The V gene's germline CDR1 is GTSNPN and CDR2 SVGIG (reference sequence). V gave up 3 bases and J gave up 4 bases; unmatched junction bases: 5. The CDR3 has 16 residues. The chain's CDR3 is CAWSTGLAGGSDTQYF. The DNA for the CDR3 is TGTGCCTGGAGCACCGGACTAGCGGGAGGGTCAGATACGCAGTATTTT. The whole variable domain, remainder taken from reference TRBV30 and TRBJ2-3, is SQTIHQWPATLVQPVGSPLSLECTVEGTSNPNLYWYRQAAGRGLQLLFYSVGIGQISSEVPQNLSASRPQDRQFILSSKKLLLSDSGFYLCAWSTGLAGGSDTQYFGPGTRLTVL.

The J gene is TRBJ1-6, the V gene TRBV2; maybe TRBD1 (6 bases). Trimming cost V 4 bases and J 9 bases, with 16 bases left between them. Germline V gene data show CDR1 as SNHLY and CDR2 as FYNNEI. CDR3 length: 15 residues. The CDR3, as DNA: TGTGCCAGCAGTGGTCAGGGGAGCAGCGGTTCACCCCTCCACTTT. This encodes CASSGQGSSGSPLHF.

The chain employs TRBV5-5 and TRBJ2-3, with D tentatively TRBD1 or TRBD2 (6 bases each). The CDR3 runs to 16 residues. From germline, CDR1 is SGHKS and CDR2 YYEKEE (reference sequence). V shed 5 bases and J shed 2 bases, with 18 bases lying between them. CDR3 DNA sequence: TGTGCCAGCAGAAGAACAGGGAGGCTTCCCACAGATACGCAGTATTTT. Residues: CASRRTGRLPTDTQYF.